This T cell receptor beta chain was identified during a study of T cells in narcolepsy. Study details: Healthy controls were enrolled alongside patients with narcolepsy type 1 or type 2. General observations from the study: Comparing one patient's CSF and blood CD4+ clonotypes highlighted HCRT- and TRIB2-specific autoreactive clonotypes.

Sequencing was performed with immunoSEQ multiplex PCR; in TCRdb, only in-frame clones are kept and a portion is missing. The profile covers around 13,000 clones, with 85% to 90% appearing a single time and 1.7% taken by the ten largest. With regard to this clone: Antigen specificity is unknown.

This TCR came from a human donor with narcolepsy. Specimen: CD45RA- memory CD4+ T cells from PBMCs.

CDR3: CASSLNPSGLGVETQYF. CDR3 coding DNA: TGTGCCAGCAGCCTGAACCCGTCGGGACTAGGTGTAGAGACCCAGTACTTC. V is TRBV5-4 and J is TRBJ2-5; 8 bases map to TRBD2. Unmatched junction bases numbered 15, after V lost 4 bases and J lost 4 bases. Germline V gives CDR1 SGHNT, CDR2 YYREEE (reference sequence). The CDR3 runs to 17 residues. Complete variable domain (other parts from reference TRBV5-4 and TRBJ2-5): ETGVTQSPTHLIKTRGQQVTLRCSSQSGHNTVSWYQQALGQGPQFIFQYYREEENGRGNFPPRFSGLQFPNYSSELNVNALELDDSALYLCASSLNPSGLGVETQYFGPGTRLLVL.